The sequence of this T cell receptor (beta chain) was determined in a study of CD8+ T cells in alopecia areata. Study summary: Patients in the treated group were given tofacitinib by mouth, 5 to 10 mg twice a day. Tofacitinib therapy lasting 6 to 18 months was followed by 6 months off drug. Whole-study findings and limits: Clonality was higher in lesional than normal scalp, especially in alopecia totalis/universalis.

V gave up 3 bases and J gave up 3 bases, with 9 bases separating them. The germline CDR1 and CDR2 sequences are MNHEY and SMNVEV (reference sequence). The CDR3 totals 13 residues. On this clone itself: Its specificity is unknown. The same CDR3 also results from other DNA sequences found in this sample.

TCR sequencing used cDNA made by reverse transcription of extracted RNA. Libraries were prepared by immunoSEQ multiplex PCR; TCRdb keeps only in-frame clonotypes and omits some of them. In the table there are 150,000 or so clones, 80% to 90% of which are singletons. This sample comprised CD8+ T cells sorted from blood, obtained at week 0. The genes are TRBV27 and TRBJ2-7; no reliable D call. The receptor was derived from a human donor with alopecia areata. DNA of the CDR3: TGTGCCAGCAGTTTGAGTCCCAGCTACGAGCAGTACTTC. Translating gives CASSLSPSYEQYF.